This T cell receptor (beta chain) was sequenced during a study of CXCR3-negative and CXCR3-positive naive CD8 T cells (dated by TCRdb to 2018 to 2020). Context from the whole study: In total, around 140 million TRB reads were obtained, or roughly 1.5 +/- 0.3 million reads per library. Diversity and physicochemical repertoire analyses covered approximately 10 donors pooled from two independent experiments. The TRBV-TRBJ cluster analysis covered naive subsets from about five donors and memory cells from 3 donors.

With respect to this clonotype: The antigen this receptor binds is unknown.

There are 16 amino acids in the CDR3, from cysteine to phenylalanine inclusive. No coding sequence is recorded. For CDR1 and CDR2, the germline V gene lists SGHRS and YFSETQ. Points the paper makes about the study in general: TRB CDR3s from CXCR3-positive naive cells showed higher hydrophobicity (lower Kidera factor 4), lower energy, and higher strength and volume indices than CXCR3-negative naive cells. Because CXCR3 expression was partially decreased after cryopreservation, freshly isolated PBMCs were used for most assays. Within the same donor, TRBV-TRBJ usage looked similar between naive CXCR3-negative and CXCR3-positive cells, but memory cells had distinct patterns. Surface CD5, linked to self-reactivity in mice, was comparable between naive subsets; TCR interaction strength was therefore also inferred from TRB CDR3 physicochemical properties. Repertoire diversity was comparably high in both naive subsets but much lower in memory CD8+ T cells.

For each CD8+ T cell subset, flow sorting was done in triplicate, and roughly 320,000 cells per subset went directly into RLT lysis buffer. To exclude memory contaminants, naive CD8+ T cells were stringently defined as CD45RO-CCR7+CD27+CD95-. Standard density gradient centrifugation was used to isolate peripheral blood mononuclear cells from buffy coats. Naive CXCR3-negative and CXCR3-positive CD8+ T cells were flow-sorted using a FACSAria III. Total RNA was extracted from sorted cells using an RNeasy Mini Kit. Sequencing took place on a NextSeq 550. The Human TCR Profiling Kit (MiLaboratory) was used to prepare UMI-labeled 5' RACE TRB cDNA libraries. cDNA synthesis used the entire amount of extracted RNA, and PCR amplification then used the entire amount of cDNA produced. Libraries were prepared in parallel with an identical number of PCR cycles. From the authors' description of their analysis: With a requirement of at least two reads per UMI, MIGEC and MiXCR extracted about 50,000 +/- 10,000 unique UMI-labeled TRB cDNA molecules per library. An average of approximately 40,000 +/- 10,000 functional in-frame TRB CDR3 nucleotide clonotypes without stop codons was found per library. Diversity metrics, including normalized Shannon-Wiener and Chao1, were computed in VDJtools after downsampling to 5000 UMI-labeled TRB molecules per sample. VDJtools was used to calculate clonotype-size-weighted physicochemical properties of the central five CDR3 residues, namely interaction energy, strength, volume and Kidera factor 4. TCRdb reprocessed the reads and provides one entry for every CDR3 protein sequence; no DNA is given. These V and J calls originate from TCRdb's pipeline instead of the authors' own analysis. The sample has around 130,000 distinct CDR3 sequences on record. The ten largest clones take up 0.59% of the sample.

Sequenced material: naive CXCR3+ CD8+ T cells from blood. In light of the paper, this sample's cell subset or site label describes: CD45RO-CCR7+CD27+CD95- naive CD8+ T cells expressing CXCR3 (TNR3+). The TCR was taken from a human donor in good health. Some clones in this sample may be carry-over from other donors' samples. This chain joins TRBV5-1 to TRBJ2-1; with no DNA, the TCRdb D assignment of TRBD2 cannot be verified. This receptor has the CDR3 CASSFGLAGTTNEQFF.